The entry that follows covers one T cell receptor (beta chain) sequence. Its antigen is as yet unknown. This sample stems from a study of shared clonotypes between healthy human individuals. CD8 cells regarded as naive lacked CD45RO, were positively chosen for CCR7, and omitted terminally differentiated effector memory CD45RA+ cells. All donors qualified as healthy HIV-negative adults and had experienced no recent acute infections or vaccinations. Study-level points and caveats: A few donors had about 5.1% of their naive CD4 clonotypes in common.

Trimming cost V 5 bases and J 7 bases; bases outside gene matches: 11. This CDR3 comprises 15 residues. Germline V lookup: CDR1 PRHDT, CDR2 FYEKMQ (reference sequence). Deep-level settings were used for running the assay. Once extracted for a subset, genomic DNA was divided evenly among several immunoSEQ plates. This table comes from immunoSEQ multiplex PCR, and its TCRdb copy is limited to in-frame clones, with some not included. The repertoire holds around 2,000,000 clones, with about 95% as singletons. This sequence originates from a man aged 18 to 29 in good health. This chain links TRBV13 with TRBJ2-7, with 10 bases lining up with TRBD1. Input material: naive CD8+ T cells sorted from blood. CDR3 amino acids: CASSVTGTGVEEQYF. As DNA, the CDR3 is TGTGCCAGCAGCGTTACCGGGACAGGGGTTGAGGAGCAGTACTTC.